Each of the 18 T cell receptor beta chains below was sequenced from the same sample in a study of blood T cell repertoires in COVID-19. Profiled with immunoSEQ multiplex PCR; TCRdb holds only in-frame clones, not every one. The repertoire holds approximately 230,000 clones, with roughly nine tenths as singletons. Sequenced sample: peripheral blood. The receptors come from a man between 18 and 29 years old with active or convalescent COVID-19.

The CDR3 bases are TGTGCCAGCAGCCAAGGGCAAGGCGGGCAGCCCCAGCATTTT. It encodes CASSQGQGGQPQHF. The chain carries TRBV3-1 (or the pseudogene TRBV3-2) and TRBJ1-5, with D unclear. V lost 1 base, J lost 7 bases, and 11 bases lay in between. Germline V gives CDR1 LGHDT, CDR2 YNNKEL (reference sequence). CDR3 length equals 14 residues.

The rearrangement links TRBV7-2 to TRBJ1-1; tentatively, D is TRBD1 (5 bases). This CDR3 has 16 amino acids. Per the germline V gene, CDR1 is SGHTA and CDR2 is FQGNSA. The V gene lost 7 bases and the J gene lost 0 bases, with 18 bases spanning the gap. The chain's CDR3 is CASNGWGESMNTEAFF. DNA for the CDR3: TGTGCCAGCAATGGCTGGGGGGAATCCATGAACACTGAAGCTTTCTTT.

The genes are TRBV7-9 and TRBJ2-3, with a tentative D call TRBD2 (6 bases). The V and J ends lost 3 bases and 2 bases respectively, with 15 bases between them. Germline V gives CDR1 SEHNR, CDR2 FQNEAQ (reference sequence). The CDR3 consists of 16 residues. DNA for the CDR3: TGTGCCAGCAGCTTTCGCGGTAGCGGTTACACAGATACGCAGTATTTT. Protein sequence: CASSFRGSGYTDTQYF.

This clone was seen only a few times. V gene TRBV5-4 combines with J gene TRBJ2-3; TRBD1 agrees at 9 bases. This CDR3 has 19 residues. Germline trimming cut 3 bases from V and 3 bases from J; bases unmatched to any gene: 17. Germline CDR1 reads SGHNT; CDR2 reads YYREEE (reference sequence). The CDR3 coding sequence is TGTGCCAGCAGCTCCGACCGGGACAGGGTTGGAGGCGGGACAGATACGCAGTATTTT. Protein product: CASSSDRDRVGGGTDTQYF.

The chain combines TRBV5-1 with TRBJ1-5, with unresolved D. The CDR3 sequence is 14 residues long. Trimming removed 0 bases at V and 3 bases at J, with 7 bases between. From germline, CDR1 is SGHRS and CDR2 YFSETQ. CDR3 bases: TGCGCCAGCAGCTTGGCCGGGATCAATCAGCCCCAGCATTTT. Translation: CASSLAGINQPQHF.

The chain is built from TRBV11-2 and TRBJ2-3, with a weak D call TRBD2 (6 bases). The V end lost 5 bases, the J end lost 2 bases, and 17 bases lay between the germline ends. Germline lookup yields CDR1 SGHAT and CDR2 FQNNGV. This CDR3 is built from 16 residues. In DNA form, the CDR3 reads TGTGCCAGCAGCCCGGGGGACTTTCCCCTCACAGATACGCAGTATTTT. As protein: CASSPGDFPLTDTQYF.

In DNA form, the CDR3 reads TGCGCCAGCAGCCTCAGTTCCGAGGGTTTGAACTATGGCTACACCTTC. Protein product: CASSLSSEGLNYGYTF. This chain uses TRBV4-3 with TRBJ1-2; no clear D gene. The CDR3 loop spans 16 amino acids. The germline CDR1 and CDR2 sequences are LGHNA and YSLEER. Deletions cut 4 bases from V and 2 bases from J, with 17 bases between.

This sequence joins TRBV19 and TRBJ1-5; no clear D gene. This CDR3 is built from 13 residues. V shed 7 bases and J shed 5 bases, with 12 bases lying between them. Germline V CDR1 and CDR2: LNHDA, SQIVND (reference sequence). CDR3: CASTNTVDQPQHF. The CDR3, as DNA: TGTGCCAGTACGAATACGGTGGATCAGCCCCAGCATTTT. The full variable domain, its missing parts supplied by reference TRBV19 and TRBJ1-5, is DGGITQSPKYLFRKEGQNVTLSCEQNLNHDAMYWYRQDPGQGLRLIYYSQIVNDFQKGDIAEGYSVSREKKESFPLTVTSAQKNPTAFYLCASTNTVDQPQHFGDGTRLSIL.

V is TRBV29-1 and J is TRBJ2-7, with 7 bases that match TRBD1. Losses at the gene ends were 6 bases for V and 2 bases for J; bases not matched to a gene: 10. The CDR3 loop spans 14 amino acids. The germline gives CDR1 SQVTM, CDR2 ANQGSEA. The CDR3 loop reads CSVDDRDSPYEQYF. The CDR3 region has the DNA TGCAGCGTCGACGACCGGGACAGCCCCTACGAGCAGTACTTC.

This chain connects TRBV28 to TRBJ2-2, with TRBD2 identical over 11 bases. J was trimmed by 4 bases and V by 8 bases; bases with no gene match: 6. Germline lookup yields CDR1 MDHEN and CDR2 SYDVKM. The CDR3 has 15 residues. Here the CDR3 reads CASYSGRAGTGELFF. The CDR3 coding sequence is TGTGCCAGCTATAGCGGGAGGGCCGGCACCGGGGAGCTGTTTTTT.

With respect to this clone: In the same sample, other DNA sequences code for this CDR3. The J gene is TRBJ2-1, the V gene TRBV27; D perhaps matches TRBD2 (5 bases). Trimming removed 3 bases from V and 7 bases from J, with 7 bases in between. This CDR3 comprises 12 residues. CDR1 is MNHEY and CDR2 is SMNVEV in the germline V gene (reference sequence). Written as DNA, the CDR3 is TGTGCCAGCAGTTTCCCGGGGAATGAGCAGTTCTTC. It yields the protein CASSFPGNEQFF.

This clone was detected only a few times. This chain joins TRBV29-1 and TRBJ1-2; D perhaps matches TRBD1 (6 bases). The CDR3 has 12 amino acids. Deletions cut 5 bases from V and 0 bases from J, with 7 bases between. Per germline, CDR1 SQVTM and CDR2 ANQGSEA. The CDR3 reads CSVPGANYGYTF. The CDR3 DNA follows: TGCAGCGTTCCAGGGGCTAACTATGGCTACACCTTC.

The rearrangement uses TRBV11-2 and TRBJ2-5; possibly TRBD2 for D (5 bases). V was shortened by 3 bases and J by 4 bases, with 15 bases between the two germline ends. The CDR3 extends over 15 amino acids. The germline gives CDR1 SGHAT, CDR2 FQNNGV. The CDR3 is CASSLPTGWGETQYF. CDR3 nucleotides: TGTGCCAGCAGCTTGCCGACGGGGTGGGGAGAGACCCAGTACTTC.

The V call is TRBV7-2, the J call TRBJ1-2; tentatively, D is TRBD1 (5 bases). V gave up 1 base and J gave up 4 bases, with 13 bases separating them. The CDR3 is 15 amino acids. Germline V gene lookup returns CDR1 SGHTA and CDR2 FQGNSA. The CDR3 DNA reads TGTGCCAGCAGCTTAGACCCGACAGCCACCTATGGCTACACCTTC. The encoded protein is CASSLDPTATYGYTF.

V and J are TRBV27 and TRBJ2-7, with D unclear. CDR1 MNHEY and CDR2 SMNVEV come from the germline V gene (reference sequence). V lost 6 bases and J lost 4, with 16 bases in between. CDR3 size: 14 residues. The CDR3 loop is CASRTWASSYEQYF. Written as DNA, the CDR3 is TGTGCCAGCAGAACATGGGCTTCGTCTTACGAGCAGTACTTC.

The chain recombines TRBV7-9 with TRBJ2-3; tentatively, D is TRBD2 (6 bases). V lost 6 bases and J lost 0, with 13 bases in between. CDR1 SEHNR and CDR2 FQNEAQ come from the germline V gene (reference sequence). This CDR3 contains 15 residues. In DNA form, the CDR3 reads TGTGCCAGCAGACCGCCCGGGACTAGCACAGATACGCAGTATTTT. This encodes CASRPPGTSTDTQYF. Together with reference TRBV7-9 and TRBJ2-3, the CDR3 gives the full variable domain: DTGVSQNPRHKITKRGQNVTFRCDPISEHNRLYWYRQTLGQGPEFLTYFQNEAQLEKSRLLSDRFSAERPKGSFSTLEIQRTEQGDSAMYLCASRPPGTSTDTQYFGPGTRLTVL.

V and J are TRBV19 and TRBJ2-5; D is ambiguous. The CDR3 is 11 residues long. The germline V gene has CDR1 LNHDA and CDR2 SQIVND (reference sequence). The V and J ends lost 8 bases and 8 bases respectively, with 12 bases between them. The DNA of the CDR3 is TGTGCCAGTGGGCGAGCCGACACCCAGTACTTC. Protein product: CASGRADTQYF.

V and J are TRBV10-2 and TRBJ2-1; TRBD1 matches at 8 bases. The J segment lost 3 bases and the V segment lost 6 bases, leaving 4 bases of the junction unmatched. Looked up from germline, CDR1 is WSHSY and CDR2 is SAAADI. This CDR3 has 14 residues. CDR3 nucleotides: TGCGCCAGCAGCCTTGGACAGGGCTACAATGAGCAGTTCTTC. This sequence encodes CASSLGQGYNEQFF.